The next 25 T cell receptor beta chains were all read from a single sample in a study of blood T cell repertoires in COVID-19 (dated by TCRdb to the early 2020s). Library generation was performed with the immunoSEQ multiplex PCR assay. Sourced from immuneACCESS, this table was stored by TCRdb with only in-frame sequences that have V and J called. A share of the clones is absent; for the studies checked, an unresolved V gene accounts for under half, and the remainder has no known explanation. The sample table holds approximately 170,000 clones, of which roughly 81% were seen once. The ten biggest clones cover 7.5% to 9.5% of the sample. Sequencing was performed on peripheral blood. These receptors were obtained from a man between 40 and 49 years old who had recovered from COVID-19.

The chain carries TRBV11-1 and TRBJ1-1, with unresolved D. The CDR3 totals 14 residues. CDR1 and CDR2 from the germline V gene are SGHAT and FQDESV (reference sequence). Trimming left V 3 bases short and J 6 bases short, with 14 bases between. CDR3 protein: CASSFSPLRSEAFF. CDR3 sequence (DNA): TGTGCCAGCAGCTTCTCGCCGCTGAGGTCTGAAGCTTTCTTT.

The chain combines TRBV29-1 with TRBJ1-1; D possibly corresponds to TRBD1 (6 bases). Germline assignment: CDR1 SQVTM and CDR2 ANQGSEA. The germline V and J ends were trimmed by 7 bases and 2 bases, with 11 bases remaining between them. The CDR3 consists of 12 residues. CDR3 nucleotides: TGCAGCGGACGGGACACAAACACTGAAGCTTTCTTT. Amino acid sequence: CSGRDTNTEAFF.

The chain couples TRBV6-5 to TRBJ1-5; D not resolved. Between the trimmed V and J ends, which lost 6 bases and 1 base, there was a span of 13 bases. This CDR3 has 15 amino acids. Per the germline V gene, CDR1 is MNHEY and CDR2 is SVGAGI. The CDR3 protein is CASRTQEDSNQPQHF. The CDR3 DNA follows: TGTGCCAGCAGGACCCAGGAAGACAGCAATCAGCCCCAGCATTTT.

This chain uses TRBV7-8 with TRBJ2-1; TRBD2 aligns across 7 bases. CDR1 SGHVS and CDR2 FQNEAQ come from the germline V gene. Trimming at V came to 1 base and at J to 5 bases, leaving 5 bases not matched to a gene. The CDR3 extends over 15 amino acids. The DNA for the CDR3 is TGTGCCAGCAGCTTAGTAGGGACTATACACAATGAGCAGTTCTTC. Residues: CASSLVGTIHNEQFF.

The V gene is TRBV7-6, the J gene TRBJ2-1; D is perhaps TRBD2 (5 bases). V was cut by 5 bases and J by 4 bases, with 15 bases left in between. This CDR3 contains 15 residues. CDR1 and CDR2 from the germline V gene are SGHVS and FNYEAQ. CDR3 residues: CASSASPGIYNEQFF. The DNA of the CDR3 is TGTGCCAGCAGCGCCAGTCCGGGGATTTACAATGAGCAGTTCTTC.

The chain couples TRBV21-1 to TRBJ1-3; TRBD1 reflects the table's D call only, with no check against the DNA. TRBV21-1 is reported as a pseudogene. The CDR3 is 17 residues long. CDR3 amino acids: CASSVDRGQEAGNTIYF. CDR3 nucleotide sequence: TGTGCCAGCTCGGTGGACAGGGGGCAGGAGGCTGGAAACACCATATATTTT.

The chain recombines TRBV6-5 with TRBJ2-7, with D perhaps matching TRBD2 (6 bases). Per germline, CDR1 MNHEY and CDR2 SVGAGI. V lost 6 bases to trimming and J lost 6 bases, with 18 bases between them. The CDR3 runs to 14 residues. CDR3 nucleotide sequence: TGTGCCAGCAGCCTTACCTTAGCGGCGGGCGAGCAGTACTTC. Translating gives CASSLTLAAGEQYF.

The chain joins TRBV7-9 to TRBJ1-2; weak D call: TRBD1 (5 bases). This CDR3 is 14 amino acids long. Germline CDR1 reads SEHNR; CDR2 reads FQNEAQ (reference sequence). V lost 4 bases, J lost 5 bases, and 14 bases lay in between. CDR3 DNA: TGTGCCAGCAGCTCAGACCCGGGACTTTATGGCTACACCTTC. Translating gives CASSSDPGLYGYTF.

The CDR3 region has the DNA TGTGCCAGCAGCTGGCAGGGAAATTCACCCCTCCACTTT. It translates to CASSWQGNSPLHF. V usage is TRBV7-2 and J usage is TRBJ1-6, with D maybe TRBD1 (5 bases). This CDR3 has 13 amino acids. The V end lost 4 bases, the J end lost 7 bases, and 8 bases lay between the germline ends. Germline V gene lookup returns CDR1 SGHTA and CDR2 FQGNSA.

The rearrangement links TRBV20-1 to TRBJ1-1, with D tentatively TRBD1 (6 bases). The V end was cut by 5 bases, the J end by 5 bases, with 9 bases between. The CDR3 contains 11 residues. Germline V gene sequence: CDR1 DFQATT, CDR2 SNEGSKA (reference sequence). The CDR3 protein is CSAVQGTEAFF. Written as DNA, the CDR3 is TGCAGTGCTGTCCAGGGGACTGAAGCTTTCTTT.

The V gene is TRBV19, the J gene TRBJ2-7, with D maybe TRBD2 (5 bases). Germline V gene lookup returns CDR1 LNHDA and CDR2 SQIVND (reference sequence). The V end lost 5 bases, the J end lost 3 bases, and 11 bases lay between the germline ends. This CDR3 is built from 13 residues. DNA of the CDR3: TGTGCCAGTAGTTCCCTCGCGGGCTACGAGCAGTACTTC. Amino acid sequence: CASSSLAGYEQYF.

The V call is TRBV28, the J call TRBJ1-6; 11 nucleotides agree with TRBD1. From germline, CDR1 is MDHEN and CDR2 SYDVKM. V trimming: 7 bases; J trimming: 10 bases; junction bases outside the gene matches: 3. The CDR3 has 13 amino acids. CDR3 DNA: TGTGCCAGCACGGGACAGGGGGAGTCACCCCTCCACTTT. Its translation: CASTGQGESPLHF. Full variable domain (remainder filled in from reference TRBV28 and TRBJ1-6): DVKVTQSSRYLVKRTGEKVFLECVQDMDHENMFWYRQDPGLGLRLIYFSYDVKMKEKGDIPEGYSVSREKKERFSLILESASTNQTSMYLCASTGQGESPLHFGNGTRLTVT.

This rearrangement joins TRBV4-2 to TRBJ2-5, with 10 nucleotides matching TRBD2. Germline-derived CDR1 and CDR2 are LGHNA and YNFKEQ. This CDR3 has 15 residues. Unmatched junction bases numbered 3, after V lost 4 bases and J lost 1 base. CDR3: CASSPGTSVQETQYF. Here the CDR3 DNA reads TGTGCCAGCAGCCCCGGGACTAGCGTCCAAGAGACCCAGTACTTC.

The rearrangement uses TRBV11-3 and TRBJ2-7; 7 bases fit TRBD2. Germline V gene lookup returns CDR1 SGHNT and CDR2 YENEEA. This CDR3 is 14 amino acids long. V shed 5 bases, J shed 0 bases, and the junction held 4 bases outside the gene matches. The CDR3: CASSKGGGSYEQYF. In nucleotides, the CDR3 is TGTGCCAGCAGCAAAGGCGGGGGCTCCTACGAGCAGTACTTC.

V is TRBV29-1 and J is TRBJ2-3; no clear D. The germline CDR1 and CDR2 sequences are SQVTM and ANQGSEA. Trimming removed 7 bases from V and 6 bases from J, with 17 bases in between. The CDR3 is 13 amino acids. The CDR3 region has the DNA TGCAGCGGAACTCAAAATCCTTTTGATACGCAGTATTTT. Residues: CSGTQNPFDTQYF.

CDR3 nucleotide sequence: TGTGCCAGCAGCGCGGGAGGAGGGCCGAGTGAAAAACTGTTTTTT. It is translated as CASSAGGGPSEKLFF. The rearrangement links TRBV9 to TRBJ1-4; D uncertain. V was pared by 3 bases and J by 7 bases, with 16 bases between. The CDR3 covers 15 residues. Germline CDR1 and CDR2: SGDLS and YYNGEE.

The chain employs TRBV6-6 and TRBJ2-1; D is unresolved. The CDR3 loop spans 13 amino acids. V shed 0 bases and J shed 7 bases, with 7 bases lying between them. Germline V gene sequence: CDR1 MNHNY, CDR2 SVGAGI (reference sequence). CDR3 protein: CASSYSQRNEQFF. CDR3 nucleotide sequence: TGTGCCAGCAGTTACTCACAACGAAATGAGCAGTTCTTC.

This clone has a handful of counts. This chain joins TRBV9 and TRBJ1-6; a possible D gene is TRBD1 (5 bases). Germline V gene sequence: CDR1 SGDLS, CDR2 YYNGEE. The CDR3 is made up of 14 amino acids. Between the trimmed V and J ends, which lost 0 bases and 7 bases, there was a span of 8 bases. As DNA, the CDR3 is TGTGCCAGCAGCGTAGGACAGCCGAATTCACCCCTCCACTTT. It codes for CASSVGQPNSPLHF.

The chain has TRBV6-6 and TRBJ2-7; TRBD1 agrees at 12 bases. The CDR3 sequence is 16 residues long. CDR1 is MNHNY and CDR2 is SVGAGI in the germline V gene (reference sequence). V lost 0 bases to trimming and J lost 2 bases; unmatched junction nucleotides: 2. This CDR3 reads CASSYSGQGAAYEQYF. The CDR3 region has the DNA TGTGCCAGCAGTTACTCGGGACAGGGGGCCGCCTACGAGCAGTACTTC.

The chain has TRBV5-4 and TRBJ1-2, with D possibly TRBD1 on 6 matching bases. Germline CDR1 is SGHNT and CDR2 is YYREEE (reference sequence). V lost 7 bases and J 10 bases, leaving 14 bases between the germline ends. This CDR3 is built from 11 residues. CDR3 in DNA: TGTGCCAGCTCCAGGGGATTTGTCTACACCTTC. Protein product: CASSRGFVYTF.

The J gene is TRBJ1-2, the V gene TRBV7-6; the match to TRBD1 covers 9 bases. The trim removed 5 bases at V and 4 bases at J, leaving 8 bases unmatched. Germline CDR1 SGHVS, CDR2 FNYEAQ. This CDR3 region has 15 residues. CDR3 residues: CASSPRQGVSYGYTF. CDR3 coding DNA: TGTGCCAGCAGCCCAAGACAGGGGGTGAGCTATGGCTACACCTTC. Full variable domain (missing parts from reference TRBV7-6 and TRBJ1-2): GAGVSQSPRYKVTKRGQDVALRCDPISGHVSLYWYRQALGQGPEFLTYFNYEAQQDKSGLPNDRFSAERPEGSISTLTIQRTEQRDSAMYRCASSPRQGVSYGYTFGSGTRLTVV.

This rearrangement joins TRBV4-3 to TRBJ2-7; D gene uncertain. Trimming took off 0 bases at V and 4 bases at J, with 10 bases between the two ends. Germline-derived CDR1 and CDR2 are LGHNA and YSLEER. The CDR3 spans 14 residues. The CDR3 sequence: CASSQEWQSYEQYF. Written as DNA, the CDR3 is TGCGCCAGCAGCCAAGAGTGGCAGTCGTACGAGCAGTACTTC.

This clone was detected only a few times. J is TRBJ1-1 and V is TRBV3-1 (or the pseudogene TRBV3-2); no definite D call. Trimming shortened V by 6 bases and J by 1 base, and 18 bases separated the two germline ends. This CDR3 comprises 16 residues. CDR1 LGHDT and CDR2 YNNKEL come from the germline V gene (reference sequence). Written as DNA, the CDR3 is TGTGCCAGCAGTCCATCGGCAGGCCTGGGGAACACTGAAGCTTTCTTT. It codes for CASSPSAGLGNTEAFF.

This clone was seen many times. V gene TRBV19 combines with J gene TRBJ1-6; D unclear. Germline-derived CDR1 and CDR2 are LNHDA and SQIVND (reference sequence). The CDR3 covers 11 residues. Trimming left V 6 bases short and J 5 bases short, with 2 bases between. The CDR3 nucleotides read TGTGCCAGTAGCAATAATTCACCCCTCCACTTT. Translation gives CASSNNSPLHF.

The chain is built from TRBV5-1 and TRBJ2-5; 7 positions match TRBD1. The CDR3 consists of 14 residues. Germline lookup yields CDR1 SGHRS and CDR2 YFSETQ. J lost 10 bases, V lost 4 bases, and 13 bases had no gene match. The CDR3 sequence: CASSPGQSQGGQYF. Here the CDR3 DNA reads TGCGCCAGCAGCCCGGGACAGAGTCAAGGGGGCCAGTACTTC. The full variable domain, rest sourced from reference TRBV5-1 and TRBJ2-5, is KAGVTQTPRYLIKTRGQQVTLSCSPISGHRSVSWYQQTPGQGLQFLFEYFSETQRNKGNFPGRFSGRQFSNSRSEMNVSTLELGDSALYLCASSPGQSQGGQYFGPGTRLLVL.